This T cell receptor (beta chain) appears in the sequencing data of a study of response to subunit inactivated influenza vaccine. As concerns this clonotype: Its antigen remains unidentified.

Trimming stripped 0 bases from V and 2 bases from J, with 13 bases between. Germline CDR1 reads SGHTA; CDR2 reads FQGTGA. This CDR3 region has 17 residues. The study, taken as a whole, reports: Authors suggested each seasonal flu vaccination may recruit only limited numbers of new T cells.

MiXCR, run by TCRdb on the RT-PCR reads, gives a single entry per CDR3 protein. The sample has hundreds of thousands of distinct CDR3 sequences, about 11% seen once. This sample was shared with a second study, whose subject was T cells expressing NK-cell markers. That work contributes: With UMIs, 5'RACE template switching was used to make TCR beta cDNA. Source material for TCR beta repertoires consisted of sorted CD3+CD56+NKG2C+, CD3+CD56+NKG2C- and CD3+CD56-NKG2C+ T cells. Several experiments confined sorting to alpha-beta TCR T cells with an anti-gamma-delta TCR antibody.

This sequence joins TRBV7-3 and TRBJ2-2; no clear D. The clonotype originates from a man in his fifties or sixties who received an inactivated influenza vaccine. The specimen was PBMCs from blood, collected on the day of vaccination. CDR3 amino acids: CASSLTLHGTNTGELFF. The CDR3 DNA reads TGTGCCAGCAGCTTAACTCTACACGGAACTAACACCGGGGAGCTGTTTTTT.